The clone carrying this T cell receptor (beta chain) was counted many times. Its matching antigen is unknown. This specimen belongs to a study of blood T cells in healthy people across ages. The germline V gene has CDR1 MNHEY and CDR2 SVGEGT. V was trimmed by 5 bases and J by 6 bases, leaving 20 bases between them. The CDR3 length is 15 residues. Next came a second PCR, run for roughly 6 to 11 cycles, which used a sample-barcoded 5' primer along with a J-beta primer mix. TCRdb reanalysed the 5' RACE reads using MiXCR and keeps one entry per CDR3 protein. The sample lists about a million distinct CDR3 sequences; approximately 49% were seen once. Study observations and caveats: Age brought a roughly linear fall in TCR beta diversity measured per million T cells. Underestimates were what the diversity estimates from one million T cells were considered to be.

This chain links TRBV6-2 or TRBV6-3 with TRBJ2-7, with TRBD1 as a possible D gene (6 bases). What was sequenced was blood. This receptor was taken from a man aged 25-40 years in good health. CDR3 protein: CASSAATTGSAEQYF. CDR3 in DNA: TGTGCCAGCAGTGCTGCTACGACAGGTTCAGCCGAGCAGTACTTC.